This record concerns one T cell receptor (beta chain) sequence. The antigen it binds to is not known. No qualities accompany the bases; no much larger clone lies one base away. Participants in the prospective study were enrolled through a virtual design, were aged roughly 18 to 100 years, and lived in approximately 24 United States geographic areas. To assign participants to cohorts, the prospective study relied on clinical history that participants themselves reported in a screening survey and a study questionnaire. Recovered participants in ImmuneRACE Cohort 3 were defined as having two consecutive negative NP/OP PCR tests, clearance from a healthcare professional, or resolution of symptoms. In the prospective study, mobile phlebotomists collected whole blood, serum and a nasopharyngeal or oropharyngeal swab from each participant. Over a 2-month period, participants in the prospective study had the option of providing additional blood draws and questionnaires. Prospective study blood samples were shipped either frozen or at room temperature before DNA extraction.

These data are taken from a study of blood T cell repertoires in COVID-19 (TCRdb year 2020). Turning to the overall study: Samples from collaborators originated in the United States, Italy and Spain and spanned both the acute and convalescent phases of COVID-19. The repertoires were released in a freely available public database intended as a resource for research on the immune response to SARS-CoV-2. Samples were obtained from the ongoing ImmuneRACE study (first 160 participants) and from 950 to 1,500 subjects provided by 6 global collaborators. The prospective study material was composed of cDNA or gDNA derived from T cells, B-cell-depleted T cells, or PBMCs. The sample metadata nearly always contained a de-identified subject ID, COVID-19 status, age in years and sex. Where available, HLA class I and class II types were obtained from metadata supplied by the sample provider rather than from assay-based typing. The dataset comprised deeply sampled blood TCRbeta repertoires from subjects exposed to, actively infected with, or recovered from COVID-19.

CDR1 and CDR2 (MDHEN, SYDVKM) derive from the germline V gene. V is trimmed back by 7 bases and J by 2 bases, and the junction contains 2 bases that no gene match accounts for. The CDR3 runs 12 residues from the cysteine to the phenylalanine. The only DNA kept is the CDR3, 36 bases in frame from the first base. The research as a whole found: The quantity of clinical and demographic metadata differed by source and by participant and was supplied without curation.

TCRbeta CDR3 regions were amplified from genomic DNA by means of the immunoSEQ Assay, a bias-controlled multiplex PCR. As for the authors' bioinformatics: The number of nucleated cells in each sample was estimated from the amplification of reference gene primers within the assay. To quantify the absolute abundance of each unique TCRbeta CDR3 rearrangement, sequence reads were collapsed and filtered. For each sample, productive Simpson clonality was calculated by taking the square root of Simpson's diversity index across productive rearrangements. TCRdb stores this immuneACCESS table with in-frame sequences only. Part of the clones is absent; in the studies checked, under half of the shortfall reflects unresolved V genes, and no reason is known for the rest. The V and J calls and the clone size are those of that table, but D and trimming were determined from the DNA. This sample is represented by about 350,000 clones; about 90% of them were singletons. The ten largest account for roughly 0.94% of the sample.

The clonotype was recovered from a woman in her 30s who had recovered from COVID-19. The chain uses TRBV28 and TRBJ2-7; TRBD1 agrees with 7 junctional bases. Input material: PBMCs or T cells enriched from blood (not recorded which). In nucleotides, the sequence is TGTGCCAGCACTCAGGGGGCCTACGAGCAGTACTTC. Its protein reads: CASTQGAYEQYF.